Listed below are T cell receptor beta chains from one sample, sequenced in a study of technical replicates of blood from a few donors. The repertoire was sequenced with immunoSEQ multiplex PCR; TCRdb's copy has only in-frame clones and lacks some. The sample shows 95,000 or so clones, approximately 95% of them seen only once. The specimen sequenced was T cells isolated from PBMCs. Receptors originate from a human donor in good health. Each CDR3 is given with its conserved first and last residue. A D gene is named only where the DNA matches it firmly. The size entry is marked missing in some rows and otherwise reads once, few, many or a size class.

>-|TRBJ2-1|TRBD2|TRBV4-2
TGTGCCAGCAGCCAAGAGTGGAAAAAGCGGGAGATCTACAATGAGCAGTTCTTC
CASSQEWKKREIYNEQFF
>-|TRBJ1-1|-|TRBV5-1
TGCGCCAGCACGTGGGGCGGCTCGAACACTGAAGCTTTCTTT
CASTWGGSNTEAFF
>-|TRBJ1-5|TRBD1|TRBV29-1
TGCAGCGTTGAGACAGGGCATAGCAATCAGCCCCAGCATTTT
CSVETGHSNQPQHF
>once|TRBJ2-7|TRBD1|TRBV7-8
TGTGCCAGCAGCTTAGGTTTCAGGGGGCGGGAAATAGGCTACGAGCAGTACTTC
CASSLGFRGREIGYEQYF
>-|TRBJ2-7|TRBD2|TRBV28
TGTGCCAGCAGTTTCGGCGGGGGGGGTTGGGAGCAGTACTTC
CASSFGGGGWEQYF
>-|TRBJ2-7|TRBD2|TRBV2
TGTGCCAGCAGTGGACTAGCGGGAGGGCCGGACGAGCAGTACTTC
CASSGLAGGPDEQYF
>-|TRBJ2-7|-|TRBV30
TGTGCCTGGATTAAGGGGGAGTCAGCTTACGAGCAGTACTTC
CAWIKGESAYEQYF
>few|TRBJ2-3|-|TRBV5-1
TGCGCCAGCAGCTTGTCTGGTGGAGCTCTCCCAGATACGCAGTATTTT
CASSLSGGALPDTQYF
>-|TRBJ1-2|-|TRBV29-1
TGCAGCGTTGAAACGGAACAGGGATGGGGCTACACCTTC
CSVETEQGWGYTF
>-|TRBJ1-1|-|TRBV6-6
TGTGCCAGCAGGGATCTCGAAGAGGGGAACACTGAAGCTTTCTTT
CASRDLEEGNTEAFF
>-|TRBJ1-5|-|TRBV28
TGTGCCAGCAGAGAGCAGGGTTATCAGCCCCAGCATTTT
CASREQGYQPQHF
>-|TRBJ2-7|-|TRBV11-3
TGTGCCAGCAGCCCCCCACAGGGATACGAGCAGTACTTC
CASSPPQGYEQYF
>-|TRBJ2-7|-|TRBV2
TGTGCCAGCATCGGGTACGAGCAGTACTTC
CASIGYEQYF
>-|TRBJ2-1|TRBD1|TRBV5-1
TGCGCCAGCAGCCTTCCCGGGACAGGGGGGAATGAGCAGTTCTTC
CASSLPGTGGNEQFF
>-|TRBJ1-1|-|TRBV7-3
TGTGCCAGCAGCCTTCCGGGATCGAATATAGCTTTCTTT
CASSLPGSNIAFF
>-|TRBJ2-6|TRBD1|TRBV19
TGTGCCAGTACCACGTTAAGAAGGACAGGGAGATCCGGGGCCAACGTCCTGACTTTC
CASTTLRRTGRSGANVLTF
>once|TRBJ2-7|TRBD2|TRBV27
TGTGCCAGCCCTTGCGGGGGGACTAGCGGGAGGGGCTACGAGCAGTACTTC
CASPCGGTSGRGYEQYF
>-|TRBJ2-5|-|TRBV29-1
TGCAGCGTTGACTTCACATACAAAGAGACCCAGTACTTC
CSVDFTYKETQYF
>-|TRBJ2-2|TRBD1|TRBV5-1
TGCGCCACCGCGCCGGGGACAGGGGGCTACGAGCTGTTTTTT
CATAPGTGGYELFF
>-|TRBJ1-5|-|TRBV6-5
TGTGCCAGCTCCCCGGACAGCGGTAAGCCCCAGCATTTT
CASSPDSGKPQHF
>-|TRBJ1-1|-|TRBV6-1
TGTGCCAGCAGTGTTCAGGTAGACGGCACTGAAGCTTTCTTT
CASSVQVDGTEAFF
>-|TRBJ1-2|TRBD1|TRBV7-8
TGTGCCAGCAGCTTAGCCCGGGACAGGGTCTATGGCTACACCTTC
CASSLARDRVYGYTF
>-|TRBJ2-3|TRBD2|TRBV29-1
TGCAGCGTTGAACCGGGACTACACACAGATACGCAGTATTTT
CSVEPGLHTDTQYF
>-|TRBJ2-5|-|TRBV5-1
TGCGCCAGCAGCTTGGACGGGCACAGGGAGGAGACCCAGTACTTC
CASSLDGHREETQYF
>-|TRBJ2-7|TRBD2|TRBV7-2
TGTGCCAGCAGCCCGGGTTCTAGCGGGATTTACGAGCAGTACTTC
CASSPGSSGIYEQYF
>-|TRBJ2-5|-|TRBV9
TGTGCCAGCAGCGCCTTGGACAGTGACGGAGAGACCCAGTACTTC
CASSALDSDGETQYF
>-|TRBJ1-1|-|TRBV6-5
TGTGCCAGTTCTATGAACACTGAAGCTTTCTTT
CASSMNTEAFF
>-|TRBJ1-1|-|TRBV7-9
TGTGCCAGCAGCTTGGAGGGACCTCAAGAAGCTTTCTTT
CASSLEGPQEAFF
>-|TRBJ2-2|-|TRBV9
TGTGCCAGCAGCGTAGTTTACGGGGAGCTCACCGGGGAGCTGTTTTTT
CASSVVYGELTGELFF
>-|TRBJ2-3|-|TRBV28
TGTGCCAGCAGTTTTGGTCGAGGTACGCAGTATTTT
CASSFGRGTQYF
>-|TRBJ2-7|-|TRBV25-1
TGTGCCAGCAGTGAAGTAGGGGGCGAGCAGTACTTC
CASSEVGGEQYF
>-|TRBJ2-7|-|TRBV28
TGTGCCAGCAGTTTACCCCGAGGGACTCCGACCTACGAGCAGTACTTC
CASSLPRGTPTYEQYF
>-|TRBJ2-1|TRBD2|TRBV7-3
TGTGCCAGCAGCTTACAGCCTAGCGGAAATGAGCAGTTCTTC
CASSLQPSGNEQFF
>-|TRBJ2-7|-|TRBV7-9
TGTGCCAGCAGCTTAGTCGGTGGAAGGAGCTCCTACGAGCAGTACTTC
CASSLVGGRSSYEQYF
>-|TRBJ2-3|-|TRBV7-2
TGTGCCAGCAGCTTAGCGGTAGCTAGCACAGATACGCAGTATTTT
CASSLAVASTDTQYF
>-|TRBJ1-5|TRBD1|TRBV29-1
TGCAGCGGGTCCTCCGGGACAGGGAGAGATCAGCCCCAGCATTTT
CSGSSGTGRDQPQHF
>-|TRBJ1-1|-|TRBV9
TGTGCCAGCAGCCGTGGGGGGACCACTGAAGCTTTCTTT
CASSRGGTTEAFF
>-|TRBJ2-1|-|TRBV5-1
TGCGCCAGCAGCTTTGAATCCCGGTTTGAGCAGTTCTTC
CASSFESRFEQFF
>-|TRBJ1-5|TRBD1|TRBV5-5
TGTGCCAGCAGCTTAGGGGGCCTCAATCAGCCCCAGCATTTT
CASSLGGLNQPQHF
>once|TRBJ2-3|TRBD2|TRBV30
TGTGCCTGGAGCTGGGGTAGGACCGCGGGAGGTGGAGATACGCAGTATTTT
CAWSWGRTAGGGDTQYF
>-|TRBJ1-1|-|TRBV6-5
TGTGCCAGCCATCTAGACAGCCACACTGAAGCTTTCTTT
CASHLDSHTEAFF
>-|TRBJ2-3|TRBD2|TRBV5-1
TGCGCCAGCAGCTTGGCGGGAGGCCCCACAGATACGCAGTATTTT
CASSLAGGPTDTQYF
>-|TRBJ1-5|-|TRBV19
TGTGCCAGTACTCGTAGTAGTAGCAATCAGCCCCAGCATTTT
CASTRSSSNQPQHF
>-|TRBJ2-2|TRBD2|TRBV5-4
TGTGCCAGCAGCTTAATAGCGGGAGTAGAGACCGGGGAGCTGTTTTTT
CASSLIAGVETGELFF